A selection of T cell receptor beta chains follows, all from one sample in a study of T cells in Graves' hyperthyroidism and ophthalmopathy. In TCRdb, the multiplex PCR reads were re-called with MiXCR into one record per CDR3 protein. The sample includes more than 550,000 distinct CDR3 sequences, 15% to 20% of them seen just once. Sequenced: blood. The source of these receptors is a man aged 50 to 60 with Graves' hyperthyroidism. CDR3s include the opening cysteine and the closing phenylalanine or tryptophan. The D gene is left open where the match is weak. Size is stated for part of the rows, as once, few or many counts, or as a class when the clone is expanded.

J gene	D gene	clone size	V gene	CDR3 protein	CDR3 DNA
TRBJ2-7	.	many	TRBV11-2	CASSFEVGPEQYF	TGTGCCAGCAGCTTCGAGGTCGGTCCCGAGCAGTACTTC
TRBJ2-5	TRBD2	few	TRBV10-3	CAISAGGGETQYF	TGTGCCATCAGTGCGGGAGGGGGAGAGACCCAGTACTTC
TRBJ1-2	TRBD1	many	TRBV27	CASSLYRGQTYGYTF	TGTGCCAGCAGTTTATACCGGGGACAGACTTATGGCTACACCTTC
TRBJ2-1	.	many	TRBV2	CASTFTLGVTVANEQFF	TGTGCCAGCACTTTTACTTTAGGAGTAACGGTTGCCAATGAGCAGTTCTTC
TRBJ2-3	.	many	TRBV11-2	CASRTPGRNRDTQYF	TGTGCCAGCAGGACCCCCGGGAGAAATAGGGATACGCAGTATTTT
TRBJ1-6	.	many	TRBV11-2	CASSLEGNSPLHF	TGTGCCAGCAGCTTGGAGGGTAATTCACCCCTCCACTTT
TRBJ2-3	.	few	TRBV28	CASSSLGRAVTDTQYF	TGTGCCAGCAGTTCCCTCGGGCGAGCGGTCACAGATACGCAGTATTTT
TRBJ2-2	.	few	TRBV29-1	CSVRVQGNTGELFF	TGCAGCGTGCGCGTACAGGGGAACACCGGGGAGCTGTTTTTT
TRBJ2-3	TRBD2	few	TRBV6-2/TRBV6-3	CASRLITGTSGRSSTDTQYF	TGTGCCAGCAGACTCATCACCGGGACTAGCGGGAGGTCTAGCACAGATACGCAGTATTTT
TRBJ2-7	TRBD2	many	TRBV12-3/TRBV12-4	CASSHRTSGKAIYEQYF	TGTGCCAGCAGTCACCGGACTAGCGGGAAGGCGATCTACGAGCAGTACTTC
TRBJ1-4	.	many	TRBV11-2	CASSPVGLPKLFF	TGTGCCAGCAGCCCCGTAGGCTTACCAAAACTGTTTTTT
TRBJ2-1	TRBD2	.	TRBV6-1	CASSELLAGVINEQFF	TGTGCCAGCAGTGAATTGTTAGCGGGAGTAATCAATGAGCAGTTCTTC
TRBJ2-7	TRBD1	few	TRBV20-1	CSARVGQGASHEQYF	TGCAGTGCTAGAGTAGGACAGGGAGCCTCCCACGAGCAGTACTTC
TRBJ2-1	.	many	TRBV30	CAWSVINEQFF	TGTGCCTGGAGTGTTATCAATGAGCAGTTCTTC
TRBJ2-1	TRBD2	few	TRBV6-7	CASSSGREGLGRRNEQFF	TGTGCCAGCAGTAGCGGACGGGAGGGTTTGGGACGAAGGAATGAGCAGTTCTTC
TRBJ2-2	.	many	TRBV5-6	CASSSTPLATNTGELFF	TGTGCCAGCAGCTCTACCCCACTCGCGACGAACACCGGGGAGCTGTTTTTT
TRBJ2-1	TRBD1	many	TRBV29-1	CSVDGQGAYNEQFF	TGCAGCGTTGATGGACAGGGGGCCTACAATGAGCAGTTCTTC
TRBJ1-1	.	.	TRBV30	CAWSMVQNTEAFF	TGTGCCTGGAGTATGGTACAAAACACTGAAGCTTTCTTT
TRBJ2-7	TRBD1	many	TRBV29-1	CSVSMRTGVLEQYF	TGCAGCGTTTCAATGCGGACAGGGGTCCTCGAGCAGTACTTC
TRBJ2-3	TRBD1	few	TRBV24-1	CATSDVDRGADTQYF	TGTGCCACCAGTGATGTAGACAGGGGAGCAGATACGCAGTATTTT
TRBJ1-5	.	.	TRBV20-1	CSADSRTQNQPQHF	TGCAGTGCTGACTCCCGAACCCAGAATCAGCCCCAGCATTTT
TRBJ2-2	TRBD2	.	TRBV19	CASSEISGANTGELFF	TGTGCCAGTAGTGAAATCAGCGGGGCGAACACCGGGGAGCTGTTTTTT
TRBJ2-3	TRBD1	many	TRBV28	CASSLSGTGGLLDTQYF	TGTGCCAGCAGTTTATCCGGGACAGGGGGCCTTTTAGATACGCAGTATTTT
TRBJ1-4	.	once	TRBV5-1	CASSPGGMSEKLVF	TGCGCCAGCAGCCCTGGGGGAATGAGTGAAAAACTGGTTTTT
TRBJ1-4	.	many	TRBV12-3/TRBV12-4	CASSRGQGVSEKLFF	TGTGCCAGCAGCCGCGGCCAGGGCGTTAGTGAAAAACTGTTTTTT
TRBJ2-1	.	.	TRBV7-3	CVSSPFAGPSNEQFF	TGTGTCAGCAGCCCCTTCGCGGGACCGAGCAATGAGCAGTTCTTC
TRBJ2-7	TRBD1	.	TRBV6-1	CASSPSTGTGGGIAEQYF	TGTGCCAGCAGTCCATCTACCGGGACAGGGGGGGGAATCGCCGAGCAGTACTTC
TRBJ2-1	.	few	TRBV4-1	CASSQVIGESAYNEQFF	TGCGCCAGCAGCCAAGTGATCGGGGAATCGGCCTACAATGAGCAGTTCTTC
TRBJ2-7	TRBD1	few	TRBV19	CASSLFHRGPYEQYF	TGTGCCTCCTCGTTATTTCACAGGGGGCCCTACGAGCAGTACTTC
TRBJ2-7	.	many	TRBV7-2	CASSLAGGYSYEQYF	TGTGCCAGCAGCTTAGCCGGGGGATACTCCTACGAGCAGTACTTC
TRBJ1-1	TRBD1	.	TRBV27	CASRAGQSENTEAFF	TGTGCCAGCAGGGCGGGACAGTCAGAGAACACTGAAGCTTTCTTT
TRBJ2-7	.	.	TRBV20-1	CSARQAGTYEQYF	TGCAGTGCTAGACAGGCAGGGACCTACGAGCAGTACTTC
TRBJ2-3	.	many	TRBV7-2	CASSPSRGVGTDTQYF	TGTGCCAGCAGCCCCTCTAGGGGTGTGGGCACAGATACGCAGTATTTT
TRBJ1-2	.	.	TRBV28	CASSLHRVGGYTF	TGTGCCAGCAGTTTACACAGGGTAGGCGGCTACACCTTC
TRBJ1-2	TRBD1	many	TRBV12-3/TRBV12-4	CASSPGQGGGYTF	TGTGCCAGCAGTCCGGGACAGGGAGGGGGCTACACCTTC
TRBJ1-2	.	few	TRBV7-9	CPSSLNRESYGYTF	TGTCCCAGCAGCTTAAACAGGGAATCCTATGGCTACACCTTC
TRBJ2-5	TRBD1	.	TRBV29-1	CSVGTGAQETQYF	TGCAGCGTGGGAACAGGGGCCCAAGAGACCCAGTACTTC
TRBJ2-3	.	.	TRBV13	CASSFELGDTGADTQYF	TGTGCCAGCAGCTTCGAATTAGGGGACACCGGCGCAGATACGCAGTATTTT
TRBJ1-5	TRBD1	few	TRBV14	CASSHRQGSNQPQHF	TGTGCCAGCAGCCATCGACAGGGTAGCAATCAGCCCCAGCATTTT
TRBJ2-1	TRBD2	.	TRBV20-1	CSARGPPGLAQSSYNEQFF	TGCAGTGCTAGAGGTCCTCCCGGACTAGCGCAAAGCTCCTACAATGAGCAGTTCTTC
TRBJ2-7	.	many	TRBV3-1	CASSWTGEQYF	TGTGCCAGCAGCTGGACCGGGGAGCAGTACTTC
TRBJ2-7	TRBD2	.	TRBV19	CASSIPGTSGRAAQYF	TGTGCCAGTAGTATCCCCGGGACTAGCGGGAGGGCCGCGCAGTACTTC
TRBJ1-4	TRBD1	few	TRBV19	CASSIGQGNEKLFF	TGTGCCAGTAGTATCGGACAGGGGAATGAAAAACTGTTTTTT
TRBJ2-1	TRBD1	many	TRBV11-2	CASSPITGGADNEQFF	TGTGCCAGCAGCCCCATCACAGGGGGCGCCGACAATGAGCAGTTCTTC
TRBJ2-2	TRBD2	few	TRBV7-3	CASSFLAGGGTGELFF	TGTGCCAGCAGCTTTTTAGCGGGAGGGGGCACCGGGGAGCTGTTTTTT
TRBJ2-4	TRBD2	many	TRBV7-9	CASSFSGTSGRANIQYF	TGTGCCAGCAGCTTCAGTGGAACTAGCGGGAGGGCCAACATTCAGTACTTC
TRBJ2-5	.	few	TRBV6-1	CASRPGGAQETQYF	TGTGCCAGCAGACCCGGGGGCGCCCAAGAGACCCAGTACTTC
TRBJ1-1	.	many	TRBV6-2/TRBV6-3	CASRTGGGEAFF	TGTGCCAGCAGAACAGGTGGGGGTGAAGCTTTCTTT
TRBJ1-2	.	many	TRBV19	CASSQTGRDNYGYTF	TGTGCCAGTAGTCAAACCGGGAGAGATAACTATGGCTACACCTTC
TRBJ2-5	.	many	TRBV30	CAWRGLVLQETQYF	TGTGCCTGGAGGGGACTGGTTTTACAAGAGACCCAGTACTTC
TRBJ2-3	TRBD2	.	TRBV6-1	CASSTRLAGDTQYF	TGTGCCAGCAGTACCCGACTAGCGGGAGATACGCAGTATTTT
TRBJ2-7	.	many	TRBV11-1	CASSAKPRDSVSYEQYF	TGTGCCAGCAGCGCCAAACCCCGGGACTCTGTTTCGTACGAGCAGTACTTC
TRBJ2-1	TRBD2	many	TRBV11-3	CASSQTSGLQFF	TGTGCCAGCAGCCAGACTAGCGGGCTTCAGTTCTTC
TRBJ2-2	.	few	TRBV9	CASSVGSWNTGELFF	TGTGCCAGCAGCGTCGGCAGTTGGAACACCGGGGAGCTGTTTTTT